These 15 T cell receptor beta chains share one sample of origin, sequenced in a study of T cell clusters in autoimmune cytopenias. Tens of thousands of genome equivalents of blood DNA were amplified for TRB. Multiplex touch-down PCR amplified TRB using TRB-A and TRB-B pools in one tube. TCRdb processed the multiplex PCR reads again and assigns one entry to each CDR3 protein, with no DNA. Recorded here are approximately 11,000 distinct CDR3 sequences; the top ten clones represent 33%. The same sample was also used in a study of T cell repertoires in aging, cancer and after chemotherapy.

Material: peripheral blood. Receptors were obtained from a human donor in good health.

The chain carries TRBV18 and TRBJ2-1; absent DNA, TCRdb's TRBD2 call cannot be checked. Germline V gene lookup returns CDR1 KGHSH and CDR2 LQKENI. The CDR3 is 14 residues long. CDR3 sequence reads: CASSPQAGVHEQFF.

This clonotype is medium-sized by frequency. The rearrangement uses TRBV29-1 and TRBJ2-2; without DNA, the TCRdb call of TRBD1 cannot be checked. The V gene's germline CDR1 is SQVTM and CDR2 ANQGSEA. There are 14 residues in the CDR3. The CDR3 protein is CSVVGQANTGELFF.

V is TRBV6-5 and J is TRBJ2-7; the D gene TCRdb calls, TRBD2, cannot be checked with no DNA. Per germline, CDR1 MNHEY and CDR2 SVGAGI. The CDR3 sequence is 16 residues long. The CDR3 sequence: CASSYRAGPSVNEQYF.

The rearrangement links TRBV13 to TRBJ1-1; the TRBD1 assignment by TCRdb is unverifiable without DNA. CDR1 and CDR2 from the germline V gene are PRHDT and FYEKMQ (reference sequence). The length of the CDR3 is 16 residues. The CDR3 sequence is CASSSDRGTMNTEAFF.

The CDR3 protein is CAIGGEGVYEQYF. The chain has TRBV10-3 and TRBJ2-7; the TCRdb D gene call, TRBD2, has no DNA to confirm it. Looked up from germline, CDR1 is ENHRY and CDR2 is SYGVKD. This CDR3 is 13 amino acids long.

The chain is built from TRBV19 and TRBJ2-3. The CDR3 has 15 amino acids. Germline V lookup: CDR1 LNHDA, CDR2 SQIVND (reference sequence). The chain's CDR3 is CASTQTGASTDTQYF.

V usage is TRBV29-1 and J usage is TRBJ1-2; TCRdb calls TRBD1, which cannot be checked without DNA. Per germline, CDR1 SQVTM and CDR2 ANQGSEA. There are 12 residues in the CDR3. CDR3 amino acids: CSVEGGGAGYTF.

This CDR3 is CAISEWGGRDSPLHF. The chain employs TRBV10-3 and TRBJ1-6; lacking DNA, the TRBD1 call made by TCRdb goes unchecked. Germline CDR1 ENHRY, CDR2 SYGVKD. The length of the CDR3 is 15 residues.

The rearrangement joins TRBV30 to TRBJ2-7; no DNA is available, so the TRBD1 call from TCRdb remains unchecked. This CDR3 spans 15 amino acids. Germline values: CDR1 GTSNPN, CDR2 SVGIG (reference sequence). CDR3 sequence: CAWGSGIGTGSEQYF.

The chain has TRBV7-6 and TRBJ2-1. From germline, CDR1 is SGHVS and CDR2 FNYEAQ. The CDR3 totals 14 residues. The CDR3 spells CASSLDKVYNEQFF.

V gene TRBV30 combines with J gene TRBJ2-1; the TRBD2 assignment by TCRdb is unverifiable without DNA. Germline lookup yields CDR1 GTSNPN and CDR2 SVGIG (reference sequence). This CDR3 comprises 14 residues. The CDR3 sequence: CAWGTSSLGNEQFF.

This rearrangement joins TRBV27 to TRBJ2-2; the D gene TCRdb calls, TRBD2, cannot be checked with no DNA. The CDR3 is 20 amino acids. Germline V gene lookup returns CDR1 MNHEY and CDR2 SMNVEV (reference sequence). This chain's CDR3 is CASRPGAHVGPTSGTGELFF.

The J gene is TRBJ1-2, the V gene TRBV30; TCRdb outputs TRBD1, but without DNA this stays unchecked. The CDR3 loop spans 14 amino acids. The germline V gene has CDR1 GTSNPN and CDR2 SVGIG (reference sequence). This CDR3 reads CAWSVGGSNYGYTF.

The V gene is TRBV5-6, the J gene TRBJ1-6; absent DNA, TCRdb's TRBD1 call cannot be checked. Germline V CDR1 and CDR2: SGHDT, YYEEEE. The CDR3 runs to 15 residues. This chain's CDR3 is CASSSGQGRNSPLHF.

The CDR3 reads CASSLGGPSYNEQFF. The chain uses TRBV5-5 and TRBJ2-1. Germline loops: CDR1 SGHKS, CDR2 YYEKEE (reference sequence). This CDR3 is built from 15 residues.